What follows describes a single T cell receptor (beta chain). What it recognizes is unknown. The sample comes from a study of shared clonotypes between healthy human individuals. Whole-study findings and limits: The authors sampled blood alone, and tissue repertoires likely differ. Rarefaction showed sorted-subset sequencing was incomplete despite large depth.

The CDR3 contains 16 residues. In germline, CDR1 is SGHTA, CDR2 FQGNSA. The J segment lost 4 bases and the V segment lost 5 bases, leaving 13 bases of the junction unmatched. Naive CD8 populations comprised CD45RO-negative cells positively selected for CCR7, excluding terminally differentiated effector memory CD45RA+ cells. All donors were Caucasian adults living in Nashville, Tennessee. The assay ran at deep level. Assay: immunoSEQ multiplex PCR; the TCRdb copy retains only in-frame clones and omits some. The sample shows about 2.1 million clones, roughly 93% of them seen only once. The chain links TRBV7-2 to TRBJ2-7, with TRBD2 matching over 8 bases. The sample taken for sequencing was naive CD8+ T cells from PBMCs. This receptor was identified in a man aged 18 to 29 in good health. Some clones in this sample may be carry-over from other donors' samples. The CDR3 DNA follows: TGTGCCAGCAGCCCACGACCGGGGGGGGTTGGTTACGAGCAGTACTTC. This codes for CASSPRPGGVGYEQYF. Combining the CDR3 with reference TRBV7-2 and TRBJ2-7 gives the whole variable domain GAGVSQSPSNKVTEKGKDVELRCDPISGHTALYWYRQSLGQGLEFLIYFQGNSAPDKSGLPSDRFSAERTGGSVSTLTIQRTQQEDSAVYLCASSPRPGGVGYEQYFGPGTRLTVT.